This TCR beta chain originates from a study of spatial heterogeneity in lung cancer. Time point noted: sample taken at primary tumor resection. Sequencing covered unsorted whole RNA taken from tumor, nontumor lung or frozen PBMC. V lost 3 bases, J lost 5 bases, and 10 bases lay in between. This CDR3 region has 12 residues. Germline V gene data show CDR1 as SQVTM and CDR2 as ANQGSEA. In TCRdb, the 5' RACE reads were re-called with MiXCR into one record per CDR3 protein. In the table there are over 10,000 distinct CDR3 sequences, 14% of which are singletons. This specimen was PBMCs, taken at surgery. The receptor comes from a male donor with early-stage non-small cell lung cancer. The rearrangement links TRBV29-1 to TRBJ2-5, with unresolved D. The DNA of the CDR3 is TGCAGCGTTGATGAGGCCTGGGAGACCCAGTACTTC. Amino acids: CSVDEAWETQYF. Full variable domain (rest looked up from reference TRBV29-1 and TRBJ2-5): SAVISQKPSRDICQRGTSLTIQCQVDSQVTMMFWYRQQPGQSLTLIATANQGSEATYESGFVIDKFPISRPNLTFSTLTVSNMSPEDSSIYLCSVDEAWETQYFGPGTRLLVL.